This is a list of T cell receptor beta chains from one sample in a study of OX40 agonist ivuxolimab in advanced cancers. Profiling relied on immunoSEQ multiplex PCR, and the TCRdb table lists in-frame clones only, not all of them. The repertoire includes tens of thousands of clones, approximately 80% of them detected once, and 15% to 20% sits in the top ten. Sequencing was performed on CD4+ or CD8+ T cells sorted from blood, taken in a trial of the OX40 agonist ivuxolimab. Every receptor here comes from an adult with an advanced solid tumor such as melanoma, head and neck, liver or kidney cancer. Both conserved end residues are trimmed from each CDR3. Fields, in order: V gene, J gene, CDR3 protein.

TRBV4-3,TRBJ2-7,ASSPIGQGSPYEQY
TRBV5-1,TRBJ2-3,ASSLVAGGGDTQY
TRBV30,TRBJ2-3,AWSRTSGGTDTQY
TRBV21-1,TRBJ2-5,ASSLQDRRPQETQY
TRBV25-1,TRBJ2-2,ASSEGQVDTGELF
TRBV14,TRBJ2-3,ASSQDRSRSTDTQY
TRBV14,TRBJ2-1,ASSQYRGVHNEQF
TRBV2,.,ASSLVGASYEQY
TRBV13,TRBJ1-4,ASSYGAGTGTEKLF
TRBV6-4,TRBJ2-1,ASSEWVVEQF
TRBV11-3,TRBJ2-1,ASSSQHNEQF
TRBV6-1,TRBJ1-2,ASNQHSYGYT
TRBV7-8,TRBJ2-1,ASSLGISGYNEQF
TRBV4-2,TRBJ2-1,ASSQVGSGLEQF
TRBV4-3,TRBJ1-5,ASSPKGDSNQPQH
TRBV5-5,TRBJ2-7,ASSSLTEQY
TRBV21-1,TRBJ2-7,ASSKYPGFYEQY
TRBV5-4,TRBJ1-1,ASSRGRWQMNTEAF
TRBV11-3,TRBJ2-1,ASSSGLVFYNEQF
TRBV19,TRBJ2-7,ASSTSTSGSAEQY
TRBV27,TRBJ1-1,ASSLQGARGKAF
TRBV18,TRBJ1-4,ASSPRTDDEKLF
TRBV10-1,TRBJ1-2,ASSESRGRGYT
TRBV7-3,TRBJ1-5,ASSLTGGNQPQH
TRBV7-2,TRBJ2-1,ASSLPLREQF
TRBV7-3,TRBJ2-7,ASSFVAREQY
TRBV28,TRBJ1-1,ASSSGRVGEAF
TRBV6-1,TRBJ2-1,ASSEVGTSREQF
TRBV5-1,TRBJ2-7,ASTLGPGGPNEQY
TRBV5-6,TRBJ2-5,ASSLDPTSIETQY
TRBV9,TRBJ2-1,ASSLLGDEQF
TRBV29-1,TRBJ2-5,SVDTPSWGLGQY
TRBV18,TRBJ1-1,ASSPREGFTEAF
TRBV4-2,TRBJ2-1,ASSQEAGDLNEQF
TRBV10-1,TRBJ2-3,ASSDPGIGDTQY
TRBV6-6,TRBJ1-1,ASSSDTLQAF
TRBV7-2,TRBJ2-2,ASSLRALNTGELF
TRBV5-6,TRBJ1-5,ASSLGTGKQPQH
TRBV4-1,TRBJ2-5,ASSQGSGGDRGETQY
TRBV4-3,TRBJ1-2,ASSQTLQGLYGSYT
TRBV9,TRBJ2-4,ASSVGGSALNIQY
TRBV6-1,TRBJ1-4,ASSEGGGAFEKLF
TRBV7-3,TRBJ1-2,ASSLTAGNGYT
TRBV6-1,TRBJ1-5,ASSETTRNQPQH
TRBV5-4,TRBJ2-1,ASSPGHYNNEQF
TRBV11-2,TRBJ1-1,ASKEGRQGPEAF
TRBV30,TRBJ2-3,AGVRTTSTDTQY
TRBV23-1,TRBJ1-2,ASASLYGYT
TRBV7-2,TRBJ2-4,ASSRRAGLLNQY
TRBV14,TRBJ2-5,ASSQRALFKETQY
TRBV7-9,TRBJ2-5,AAGGGGETQY
TRBV9,TRBJ1-1,ASSEGGTEAF
TRBV30,TRBJ1-2,AWRGARGYT
TRBV7-9,TRBJ2-1,ASSLSSGSASYNEQF
TRBV7-2,TRBJ2-7,ASSSRGRTSGTGQY